Sequencing of this TCR beta chain was carried out in a study of blood T cell repertoires in COVID-19. Study background: Samples of COVID-19 (acute and convalescent) were obtained from the United States, Italy and Spain.

J lost 6 bases, V lost 4 bases, and 8 bases had no gene match. This CDR3 contains 15 residues. The germline V gene encodes CDR1 SEHNR and CDR2 FQNEAQ (reference sequence). Here immunoSEQ multiplex PCR was the method, and the copy in TCRdb shows in-frame clones only, minus some. The profile shows more than 100,000 clones, 70% to 85% of them singletons. The chain uses TRBV7-9 and TRBJ2-7; 11 positions match TRBD2. Sequencing was performed on peripheral blood. The TCR originated in a woman in her 50s with acute or convalescent COVID-19. This CDR3 is CASSSAGTSGGEQYF. The CDR3 DNA sequence: TGTGCCAGCAGCTCAGCCGGGACTAGCGGCGGCGAGCAGTACTTC.